This T cell receptor (beta chain) was obtained from a study of cytotoxic CD8 clonotypes in ibrutinib-treated CLL (dated by TCRdb to the early 2020s). For the wider study: In this cohort, approximately 15 patients were treatment-naive and under 13 were relapsed/refractory, while 17 to 18 had unmutated IGHV. Responses were partial in roughly 24 patients and complete in 2; after median around 72 months follow-up, some 15 stayed in remission and about 12 progressed. Response samples were taken after a median of approximately eleven months on treatment, ranging from roughly 6 to 36 months. Samples averaged roughly 280,000 productive templates and some 91,000 productive rearrangements. Of the approximately 86 people in the trial, roughly 27 had longitudinal samples available. Cryopreserved peripheral blood mononuclear cells were collected at three points: before therapy, at response, and at either sustained remission or disease progression. Every remission and progressive disease sample was obtained while ibrutinib was still being received by the patients.

Comments on this clone: Its antigen is still unknown. Base quality data are lacking; no much larger clone is found one base away.

The trim is 4 bases for V and 0 bases for J, with a gap of 10 bases between the germline ends. From the cysteine through the phenylalanine, the CDR3 covers 15 amino acids. The entry retains the CDR3 DNA only, 45 bases that are in frame from base 1. The germline V gene (reference sequence) specifies LNHDA as CDR1 and SQIVND as CDR2. A MiSeq instrument was used for deep resolution sequencing, which targeted depths ranging from 1 in 1 million up to 1 in 200,000 T cells, with coverage averaging 10x for each clonotype. TCR beta libraries were generated with the immunoSEQ hsTCRB Kit. As for the authors' bioinformatics: The data were analyzed with ImmunoSEQ Analyzer and ImmunoSEQ Data Assistant, and V, D and J gene assignments followed IMGT definitions. Clonality, with values ranging from 0 to 1, was calculated as one minus the normalized Shannon entropy of productive rearrangement frequencies. Only overrepresented clonotypes making up at least 0.05% of the repertoire of each patient were included in the public clonotype analysis. Repertoires from around 13 age-matched healthy donors in immuneACCESS were used as clonality controls. TCRdb holds this immuneACCESS table with in-frame rearrangements only. Some clones are missing; in checked studies, unresolved V genes explain under half, and the rest has no known cause. That table furnishes V, J and clone size, whereas the DNA furnished D and trimming. The sample table holds about 29,000 clones, of which 76% were seen once. The ten largest clones represent 40% to 60% of the sample.

For TCR beta library preparation, about 2 micrograms of genomic DNA were isolated from cryopreserved PBMCs. Longitudinal blood samples from CLL patients on ibrutinib monotherapy underwent high-throughput TCR beta sequencing. The patients took part in an open-label, single-center phase 2 trial of ibrutinib monotherapy. Study-level results and caveats: Sampling times were not matched between sustained-remission and progressing patients, and lymph node repertoires were not studied. Clonality increased at ibrutinib response, stayed stable in sustained remission, and fell back toward baseline at progression. Public clonotypes were rare and either contracted or stayed stable during treatment, and the rise in clonality at ibrutinib response reflected the expansion of private clonotypes. At baseline, clonality was higher than in age-matched healthy donors and showed a strong correlation with circulating CD8+ T-cell counts.

The clonotype was recovered from a human donor with chronic lymphocytic leukemia. The input for sequencing was PBMCs, taken after 36 months of ibrutinib treatment. The sequence joins TRBV19 to TRBJ1-5; TRBD1 is perhaps the D gene, given 5 matching bases. The nucleotide sequence reads as follows: TGTGCCAGTAGTACTACAGGAAATAGCAATCAGCCCCAGCATTTT. This translates into CASSTTGNSNQPQHF.